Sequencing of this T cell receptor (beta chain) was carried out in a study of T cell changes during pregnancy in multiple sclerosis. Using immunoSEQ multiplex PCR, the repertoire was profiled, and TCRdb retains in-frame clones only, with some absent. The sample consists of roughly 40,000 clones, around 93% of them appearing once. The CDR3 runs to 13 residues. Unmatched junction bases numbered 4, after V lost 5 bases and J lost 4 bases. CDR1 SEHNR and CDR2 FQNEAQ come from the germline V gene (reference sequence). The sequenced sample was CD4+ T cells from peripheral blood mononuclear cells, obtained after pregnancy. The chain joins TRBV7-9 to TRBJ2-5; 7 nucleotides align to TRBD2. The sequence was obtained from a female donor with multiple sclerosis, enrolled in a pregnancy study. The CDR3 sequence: CASSPRGIETQYF. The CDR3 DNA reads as TGTGCCAGCAGCCCGCGGGGGATAGAGACCCAGTACTTC.